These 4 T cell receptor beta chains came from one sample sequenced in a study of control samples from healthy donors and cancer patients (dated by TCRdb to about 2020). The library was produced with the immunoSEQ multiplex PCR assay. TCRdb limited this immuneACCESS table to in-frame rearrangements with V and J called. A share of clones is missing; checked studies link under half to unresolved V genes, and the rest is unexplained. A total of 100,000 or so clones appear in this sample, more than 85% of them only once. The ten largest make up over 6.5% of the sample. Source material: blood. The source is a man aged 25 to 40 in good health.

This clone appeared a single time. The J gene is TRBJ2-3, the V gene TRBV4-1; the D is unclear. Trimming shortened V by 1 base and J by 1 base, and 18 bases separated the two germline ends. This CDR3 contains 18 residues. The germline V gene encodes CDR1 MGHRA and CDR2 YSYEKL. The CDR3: CASSQAFLTLHGTDTQYF. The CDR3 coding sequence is TGCGCCAGCAGCCAAGCGTTTTTGACCCTGCATGGCACAGATACGCAGTATTTT.

This CDR3 reads CAWSQGVTQYF. DNA for the CDR3: TGTGCCTGGAGCCAGGGGGTTACGCAGTATTTT. This sequence joins TRBV30 and TRBJ2-3; 7 positions match TRBD1. Trimming took 3 bases from V and 8 from J; bases not matched to a gene: 2. CDR1 and CDR2 (germline): GTSNPN, SVGIG (reference sequence). The CDR3 runs 11 residues. Variable domain in full (rest from reference TRBV30 and TRBJ2-3): SQTIHQWPATLVQPVGSPLSLECTVEGTSNPNLYWYRQAAGRGLQLLFYSVGIGQISSEVPQNLSASRPQDRQFILSSKKLLLSDSGFYLCAWSQGVTQYFGPGTRLTVL.

The CDR3 loop is CASRHKVTYEQYV. The CDR3 region has the DNA TGTGCCAGCCGACATAAGGTGACCTACGAGCAGTACGTC. V is TRBV6-5 and J is TRBJ2-7; D call uncertain. Germline V CDR1 and CDR2: MNHEY, SVGAGI. Trimming left V 8 bases short and J 2 bases short, with 13 bases between. The CDR3 consists of 13 residues.

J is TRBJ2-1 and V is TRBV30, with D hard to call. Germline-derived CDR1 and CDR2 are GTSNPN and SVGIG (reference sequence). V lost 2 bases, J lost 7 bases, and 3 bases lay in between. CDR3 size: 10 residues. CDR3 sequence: CAWSINEQFF. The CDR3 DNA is TGTGCCTGGAGTATAAATGAGCAGTTCTTC.